In its sample, the clone carrying this T cell receptor (beta chain) was seen many times. TCRdb redid the calling of the 5' RACE reads with MiXCR, one entry per CDR3 protein. The sample has approximately 300,000 distinct CDR3 sequences; around 6.8% are singletons. This entry belongs to a study of T cells after yellow fever vaccination. V shed 7 bases and J shed 8 bases, with 12 bases lying between them. This CDR3 has 12 amino acids. Germline assignment: CDR1 MDHEN and CDR2 SYDVKM. This sequence was found in a man aged 18 to 30 who received the YFV17D yellow fever vaccine. The gene calls are TRBV28 and TRBJ2-1; D not certain. This specimen was PBMCs, taken roughly 46 days after the first yellow fever vaccination. CDR3 in DNA: TGTGCCAGCAACTATCTAGAGCATGAGCAGTTCTTC. Translating gives CASNYLEHEQFF.